This TCR beta chain derives from a study of blood T cell repertoires in COVID-19. Study overall: Italy, Spain and the United States were the sources of the convalescent and acute COVID-19 samples.

TCRdb keeps only in-frame clones here, not all; method: immunoSEQ multiplex PCR. The data show a few hundred thousand clones, approximately 90% seen once. The CDR3 runs to 14 residues. J gave up 3 bases and V 7 bases, and 6 bases lay outside the gene matches. Germline V gives CDR1 LNHDA, CDR2 SQIVND (reference sequence). This sequence was found in a woman in her late teens or twenties who had been exposed to COVID-19. The sequencing input was PBMCs or T cells enriched from blood (not recorded which). The chain is built from TRBV19 and TRBJ2-4; 7 positions agree with TRBD1. For the CDR3, the DNA is TGTGCCAGTACGCAGGGGGTGGACAAAAACATTCAGTACTTC. Protein sequence: CASTQGVDKNIQYF.